This T cell receptor (beta chain) stems from a study of cytomegalovirus exposure and HLA in healthy donors. It was with 60 Vbeta and 13 Jbeta primers that the PCR ran. Produced via immunoSEQ multiplex PCR; TCRdb's table is partial and in-frame only. The sample data list 55,000 to 75,000 clones. This CDR3 is built from 12 residues. The germline CDR1 and CDR2 sequences are MDHEN and SYDVKM. Remarks on this clone: What it binds is not known. Germline and junction disagree at one end, which may indicate a read error.

Study-level findings and limits: Certain indistinguishable V segments, among them TRBV6-2 and TRBV6-3, were excluded. Rare sequences made up most TCRs, while some public TCRs were found in many donors. Near-uniform donor sequencing depth was presumed by presence/absence analyses. Among donors in an Asian-associated ancestry cluster, a later analysis reportedly found fewer N-insertions than the roughly 670-donor mean.

The rearrangement links TRBV28 to TRBJ1-1; D not resolved. The specimen sequenced was PBMCs. This receptor was obtained from a woman in her twenties or thirties in good health and CMV-seronegative. CDR3 region: CATLGSADEDFF. The CDR3 DNA reads as TGTGCCACACTTGGGAGTGCCGATGAAGATTTCTTT.